Following are 13 T cell receptor beta chains from one sample sequenced in a study of T cells in Graves' hyperthyroidism and ophthalmopathy. From RNA transcripts, TCR beta CDR3 regions were amplified. The study used the HTBI primer set for a first-round RT-PCR of the TCR CDR3. TCRdb recomputed calls from the multiplex PCR reads with MiXCR, one row per CDR3 protein. The table records a few hundred thousand distinct CDR3 sequences, about 45% of them present only once. The sequenced sample was peripheral blood or thyroid tissue (not recorded which). The receptors derive from a woman younger than 30 with Graves' hyperthyroidism.

This clonotype was observed a handful of times. V usage is TRBV29-1 and J usage is TRBJ2-6; 9 positions agree with TRBD1. Germline CDR1 is SQVTM and CDR2 is ANQGSEA. There are 17 residues in the CDR3. V shed 5 bases, J shed 0 bases, and the junction held 8 bases outside the gene matches. This CDR3 reads CSVRAGTGSSGANVLTF. DNA for the CDR3: TGCAGCGTTAGGGCAGGGACAGGGAGCTCTGGGGCCAACGTCCTGACTTTC. Variable domain in full (rest from reference TRBV29-1 and TRBJ2-6): SAVISQKPSRDICQRGTSLTIQCQVDSQVTMMFWYRQQPGQSLTLIATANQGSEATYESGFVIDKFPISRPNLTFSTLTVSNMSPEDSSIYLCSVRAGTGSSGANVLTFGAGSRLTVL.

This clonotype was recorded at least ten times. The chain joins TRBV9 to TRBJ2-6, with 9 bases aligning to TRBD1. Losses at the gene ends were 5 bases for V and 2 bases for J; bases not matched to a gene: 8. In germline, CDR1 is SGDLS, CDR2 YYNGEE. This CDR3 is 17 amino acids long. CDR3 protein: CASRGTGRVAGANVLTF. The CDR3 nucleotides are TGTGCCAGCAGAGGGACAGGGAGAGTTGCTGGGGCCAACGTCCTGACTTTC.

The gene calls are TRBV20-1 and TRBJ1-3; perhaps TRBD1 as D (6 bases). Per the germline V gene, CDR1 is DFQATT and CDR2 is SNEGSKA (reference sequence). V lost 5 bases and J lost 4, with 12 bases in between. This CDR3 region has 13 residues. The CDR3 DNA follows: TGCAGTGCTTACTTAGGGGGAGGAAACACCATATATTTT. Protein: CSAYLGGGNTIYF.

CDR3 coding DNA: TGTGCCAGCAGCTCTCCGACTAGCGGGAACTACAATGAGCAGTACTTC. Its translation is CASSSPTSGNYNEQYF. The rearrangement uses TRBV7-2 and TRBJ2-7, with 11 nucleotides matching TRBD2. In germline, CDR1 is SGHTA, CDR2 FQGNSA. CDR3 length equals 16 residues. With 4 bases clipped from V and 7 bases from J, the junction kept 12 bases outside the gene matches.

Ten or more counts support this clonotype. V usage is TRBV24-1 and J usage is TRBJ2-7, with TRBD1 matching 9 bases. CDR3 size: 12 residues. Per germline, CDR1 KGHDR and CDR2 SFDVKD. The V segment lost 7 bases and the J segment 3 bases; nucleotides outside the gene matches: 0. The CDR3 coding sequence is TGTGCCACCAGGGGACAGGGCTACGAGCAGTACTTC. This translates into CATRGQGYEQYF.

At least ten counts were recorded for this clonotype. This chain links TRBV12-3 or TRBV12-4 with TRBJ2-6, with 10 bases aligning to TRBD1. Trimming cost V 6 bases and J 0 bases; bases outside gene matches: 8. This CDR3 has 18 residues. CDR3 sequence: CASRGDRGNVSGANVLTF. The DNA of the CDR3 is TGTGCCAGCAGGGGGGACAGGGGAAACGTCTCTGGGGCCAACGTCCTGACTTTC.

This clonotype was recorded at least ten times. V is TRBV11-3 and J is TRBJ2-5; D is perhaps TRBD2 (6 bases). The length of the CDR3 is 14 residues. Germline CDR1 reads SGHNT; CDR2 reads YENEEA. Trimming left V 7 bases short and J 5 bases short, with 17 bases between. The CDR3 region has the DNA TGTGCCAGCACCACCCCCCTGGCGGGGGAGACCCAGTACTTC. Translation: CASTTPLAGETQYF.

This clonotype was observed a handful of times. This chain joins TRBV12-3 or TRBV12-4 and TRBJ2-3, with D tentatively TRBD2 (6 bases). The CDR3 contains 14 residues. The ends were cut back, 7 bases at V and 3 bases at J, with 14 bases in the middle. The CDR3, as DNA: TGTGCCAGCAATCAAGGCGGAGGGACAGATACGCAGTATTTT. It codes for CASNQGGGTDTQYF.

J is TRBJ1-1 and V is TRBV7-7; 7 positions agree with TRBD1. V gave up 3 bases and J gave up 1 base; unmatched junction bases: 11. CDR3 length equals 17 residues. The V gene's germline CDR1 is SSHAT and CDR2 FNYEAQ (reference sequence). This CDR3 is CASSLGLGTAKNTEAFF. Written as DNA, the CDR3 is TGTGCCAGCAGCTTGGGCCTGGGGACAGCTAAGAACACTGAAGCTTTCTTT.

This clonotype was observed many times. This sequence joins TRBV2 and TRBJ1-2, with a weak D call TRBD1 (5 bases). From germline, CDR1 is SNHLY and CDR2 FYNNEI. V was pared by 6 bases and J by 8 bases, with 16 bases between. The CDR3 contains 13 residues. The CDR3 loop reads CASRVEGYGGYTF. The DNA for the CDR3 is TGTGCCAGCAGGGTCGAGGGGTACGGGGGCTACACCTTC.

For this clonotype: A much larger clone lies one base from this, so it may be a read error. This sequence joins TRBV6-1 and TRBJ2-7; a weak D match, TRBD2 (5 bases). Germline V gives CDR1 MNHNS, CDR2 SASEGT. Trimming shortened V by 5 bases and J by 2 bases, and 13 bases separated the two germline ends. The CDR3 spans 14 residues. The CDR3 spells CASSFWRSPYEQYF. CDR3 bases: TGTGCCAGCAGTTTCTGGAGGAGCCCCTACGAGCAGTACTTC.

This clonotype has ten or more counts. The genes are TRBV6-5 and TRBJ1-5, with D unclear. The germline gives CDR1 MNHEY, CDR2 SVGAGI. V lost 8 bases and J 4 bases, leaving 12 bases between the germline ends. The CDR3 spans 13 residues. CDR3 sequence (DNA): TGTGCCAGCGGGAGGGCCAGAAATCAGCCCCAGCATTTT. It codes for CASGRARNQPQHF.

This clonotype was recorded many times. This chain uses TRBV6-1 with TRBJ2-7, with D unclear. CDR1 is MNHNS and CDR2 is SASEGT in the germline V gene. The CDR3 loop spans 12 amino acids. The V and J ends lost 1 base and 10 bases respectively, with 11 bases between them. The CDR3 region is CASSEVLDRQYF. The CDR3 DNA sequence: TGTGCCAGCAGTGAAGTCTTGGACCGTCAGTACTTC.